The 28 T cell receptor beta chains presented below share a single source sample, sequenced in a study of post-analysis software for immune sequencing data. Study-level points and caveats: The study found TRBV5-6, TRBV5-1 and TRBV20-1 among five or six TRBV segments more frequent in patients than controls.

Their antigens are not known. Unique molecular identifiers were built into the TCR beta cDNA libraries. TCRdb independently ran MiXCR on the PCR reads; one entry per CDR3 protein. The sample yields about 810,000 distinct CDR3 sequences, approximately 53% seen once. The sequenced material came from blood. These receptor sequences come from a girl aged 10 to 17 with multiple sclerosis.

The chain joins TRBV4-2 to TRBJ1-5; a possible D gene is TRBD1 (5 bases). Trimming took 2 bases from V and 6 from J, leaving 20 bases between them. This CDR3 has 17 residues. Per germline, CDR1 LGHNA and CDR2 YNFKEQ. CDR3 amino acids: CASSQQSTGPRGQPQHF. CDR3 nucleotides: TGTGCCAGCAGCCAACAATCGACGGGGCCGAGGGGTCAGCCCCAGCATTTT.

V and J are TRBV7-8 and TRBJ2-5, with TRBD2 as a possible D gene (6 bases). The germline CDR1 and CDR2 sequences are SGHVS and FQNEAQ. V dropped 5 bases and J dropped 3 bases, with 16 bases sitting between them. The CDR3 is 15 amino acids. CDR3 amino acids: CASSPGGGTEETQYF. The CDR3 nucleotides read TGTGCCAGCAGCCCAGGTGGAGGGACGGAAGAGACCCAGTACTTC.

V is TRBV5-1 and J is TRBJ1-1; TRBD1 matches at 10 bases. With V trimmed by 6 bases and J by 4 bases, 6 bases remained unmatched. The CDR3 consists of 14 residues. Germline V gene lookup returns CDR1 SGHRS and CDR2 YFSETQ. This CDR3 reads CASTRDRGFTEAFF. CDR3 nucleotides: TGCGCCAGCACCCGGGACAGGGGATTCACTGAAGCTTTCTTT. The complete variable domain, with remaining parts taken from reference TRBV5-1 and TRBJ1-1, reads KAGVTQTPRYLIKTRGQQVTLSCSPISGHRSVSWYQQTPGQGLQFLFEYFSETQRNKGNFPGRFSGRQFSNSRSEMNVSTLELGDSALYLCASTRDRGFTEAFFGQGTRLTVV.

The J gene is TRBJ1-2, the V gene TRBV5-1, with D possibly matching TRBD1 (5 bases). CDR3 length: 13 residues. Per germline, CDR1 SGHRS and CDR2 YFSETQ. Trimming took off 4 bases at V and 8 bases at J, with 15 bases between the two ends. CDR3 DNA sequence: TGCGCCAGCAGCCCGACAGATTTTGGGGGCTACACCTTC. It translates to CASSPTDFGGYTF.

This clonotype came up a few times. The V and J genes are TRBV10-3 and TRBJ2-5; D uncertain. The J call may be wrong; the DNA end is better matched by TRBJ2-7. This CDR3 is built from 14 residues. Germline V gene lookup returns CDR1 ENHRY and CDR2 SYGVKD. The CDR3 reads CAISEMKGSYEQYF. The CDR3, as DNA: TGTGCCATCTCGGAGATGAAGGGTTCCTACGAGCAGTACTTC.

In this sample, this clonotype turned up many times. V gene TRBV4-1 combines with J gene TRBJ2-1, with TRBD2 as a possible D gene (6 bases). Germline V lookup: CDR1 MGHRA, CDR2 YSYEKL. The CDR3 runs to 14 residues. V lost 1 base, J lost 6 bases, and 10 bases lay in between. CDR3 sequence reads: CASSQAGLTNEQFF. In DNA form, the CDR3 reads TGCGCCAGCAGCCAAGCTGGACTAACCAATGAGCAGTTCTTC.

The genes are TRBV6-6 and TRBJ2-7; TRBD2 matches at 13 bases. V lost 5 bases and J lost 5; bases outside the gene matches: 12. The CDR3 is made up of 17 amino acids. CDR1 is MNHNY, CDR2 SVGAGI, per germline (reference sequence). The CDR3 sequence: CASSTRPGLAGSDEQYF. In DNA, the CDR3 is TGTGCCAGCAGTACGAGACCGGGACTAGCGGGGTCTGACGAGCAGTACTTC.

The rearrangement joins TRBV5-1 to TRBJ2-1; D unclear. This CDR3 comprises 14 residues. Germline CDR1 is SGHRS and CDR2 is YFSETQ. The V and J ends lost 0 bases and 6 bases respectively, with 10 bases between them. The CDR3 DNA reads TGCGCCAGCAGCTTGGCGCCCTTGGGCAATGAGCAGTTCTTC. This gives the protein CASSLAPLGNEQFF.

A remark on this clonotype: One junction end does not reproduce the germline sequence, and a read error may be involved. V gene TRBV5-1 combines with J gene TRBJ2-5; D may be TRBD1 (5 bases). Germline V gene lookup returns CDR1 SGHRS and CDR2 YFSETQ. CDR3 length: 15 residues. The CDR3 sequence is CAGSLYPGEQGAQYF. DNA of the CDR3: TGCGCCGGCAGCTTGTATCCGGGCGAACAAGGGGCGCAGTACTTC.

The J gene is TRBJ2-3, the V gene TRBV7-2; D gene ambiguous. V shed 5 bases and J shed 8 bases, with 11 bases lying between them. There are 12 residues in the CDR3. From germline, CDR1 is SGHTA and CDR2 FQGNSA. The CDR3 is CASSLDRTTQYF. As DNA, the CDR3 is TGTGCCAGCAGCCTGGATAGAACTACGCAGTATTTT.

This clonotype was picked up a small number of times. The gene calls are TRBV9 and TRBJ1-2; no firm D call. V was clipped by 4 bases and J by 4 bases, with 17 bases between them. The CDR3 length is 15 residues. Germline CDR1 SGDLS, CDR2 YYNGEE. The CDR3 here is CASSPPDGRAYGYTF. The CDR3 DNA reads TGTGCCAGCAGCCCCCCAGATGGGAGGGCCTATGGCTACACCTTC.

The J gene is TRBJ2-7, the V gene TRBV5-1; tentatively, D is TRBD2 (5 bases). The end of the DNA fits TRBJ2-5 better, so the J call may be wrong. Germline V lookup: CDR1 SGHRS, CDR2 YFSETQ. This CDR3 has 14 amino acids. CDR3 DNA sequence: TGCGCCAGCAGAAGAACGGGATTTCCAGAGACCCAGTACTTC. Translated, it gives CASRRTGFPETQYF.

The J gene is TRBJ2-1, the V gene TRBV11-2; D call uncertain. The germline CDR1 and CDR2 sequences are SGHAT and FQNNGV. Deletions cut 9 bases from V and 7 bases from J, with 7 bases between. This CDR3 contains 10 residues. CDR3 bases: TGTGCCAGACCCCCAAATGAGCAGTTCTTC. Its protein product is CARPPNEQFF.

The chain joins TRBV2 to TRBJ2-1; the D gene is possibly TRBD2 (5 bases). The V and J ends lost 8 bases and 9 bases respectively, with 14 bases between them. From germline, CDR1 is SNHLY and CDR2 FYNNEI. This CDR3 has 12 amino acids. In nucleotides, the CDR3 is TGTGCCAGCCGGCGAGGGATTAGTGAGCAGTTCTTC. It is translated as CASRRGISEQFF.

Worth noting for this clonotype: The junction shows a germline mismatch at one end, possibly a read error. This chain joins TRBV18 and TRBJ2-5; D possibly uses TRBD1 or TRBD2 (6 bases each). The J call may be mistaken, given a closer DNA end match to TRBJ2-7. CDR1 KGHSH and CDR2 LQKENI come from the germline V gene. The CDR3 runs to 15 residues. This CDR3 is CVSSPPGGLAYEQYF. The CDR3 DNA reads as TGTGTCAGCTCACCCCCTGGGGGGCTGGCCTACGAGCAGTACTTC.

This clonotype has only a few counts. The chain uses TRBV29-1 and TRBJ2-7, with D possibly matching TRBD2 (5 bases). Deletions cut 3 bases from V and 4 bases from J, with 7 bases between. Germline CDR1 is SQVTM and CDR2 is ANQGSEA. The CDR3 sequence is 11 residues long. The CDR3 nucleotides read TGCAGCGTTGACGGGGTTTACGAGCAGTACTTC. Translated, it gives CSVDGVYEQYF.

CDR3 coding DNA: TGTGCCAGCTCACCAGGTATCACAGGGGACGGGGCCAACGTCCTGACTTTC. Translated, it gives CASSPGITGDGANVLTF. The chain carries TRBV18 and TRBJ2-6, with 7 nucleotides matching TRBD1. Trimming removed 2 bases from V and 4 bases from J; junction bases left unmatched: 8. Germline values: CDR1 KGHSH, CDR2 LQKENI. This CDR3 is 17 amino acids long. The whole variable domain, filled in from reference TRBV18 and TRBJ2-6, reads NAGVMQNPRHLVRRRGQEARLRCSPMKGHSHVYWYRQLPEEGLKFMVYLQKENIIDESGMPKERFSAEFPKEGPSILRIQQVVRGDSAAYFCASSPGITGDGANVLTFGAGSRLTVL.

This clonotype has only a few counts. The chain has TRBV12-3 or TRBV12-4 and TRBJ2-7; 9 bases match TRBD2. The J segment lost 9 bases and the V segment lost 4 bases, leaving 7 bases of the junction unmatched. This CDR3 is 13 amino acids long. CDR3 nucleotides: TGTGCCAGCAGTTCCCCCGGGACTAGCCGGCAGTACTTC. The encoded protein is CASSSPGTSRQYF.

This clonotype appeared a few times. The rearrangement uses TRBV5-5 and TRBJ2-6; the D is unclear. In germline, CDR1 is SGHKS, CDR2 YYEKEE (reference sequence). V lost 4 bases and J 6 bases, leaving 14 bases between the germline ends. This CDR3 is built from 15 residues. The CDR3 protein is CASSPGRPPANVLTF. The CDR3 nucleotides are TGTGCCAGCAGCCCAGGACGGCCGCCGGCCAACGTCCTGACTTTC.

The chain uses TRBV10-3 and TRBJ2-7; 7 bases map to TRBD1. The CDR3 spans 14 residues. The junction had 5 bases not matched to a gene; V was cut back by 6 bases and J by 0 bases. Germline V CDR1 and CDR2: ENHRY, SYGVKD. CDR3 DNA sequence: TGTGCCATCAGCCACAGGGGAACCTCCTACGAGCAGTACTTC. It encodes CAISHRGTSYEQYF.

In this sample, this clonotype turned up a few times. The gene calls are TRBV12-3 or TRBV12-4 and TRBJ2-5; possibly TRBD2 for D (5 bases). V lost 6 bases and J lost 1, with 12 bases in between. This CDR3 contains 14 residues. The CDR3 region has the DNA TGTGCCAGCAGGCCCGGAGGCGGCCAAGAGACCCAGTACTTC. As protein: CASRPGGGQETQYF.

This rearrangement joins TRBV20-1 to TRBJ2-7; D tentatively reads TRBD1 or TRBD2 (5 bases each). V shed 0 bases and J shed 7 bases, with 19 bases lying between them. The germline V gene has CDR1 DFQATT and CDR2 SNEGSKA (reference sequence). The CDR3 length is 15 residues. The CDR3 DNA reads TGCAGTGCTAGAGAAGGGGCTAGCCGGATGGGGGAGCAGTACTTC. It translates to CSAREGASRMGEQYF.

This clonotype was counted between two and nine times. The chain combines TRBV7-8 with TRBJ2-2; 10 nucleotides agree with TRBD2. V was pared by 6 bases and J by 7 bases, with 17 bases of the junction left unmatched. The CDR3 is made up of 18 amino acids. The germline V gene encodes CDR1 SGHVS and CDR2 FQNEAQ. The CDR3 region has the DNA TGTGCCAGCAGTCCAACTCGACTAAGCGGGGGGGCCGGCGGGGAGCTGTTTTTT. Translating gives CASSPTRLSGGAGGELFF. Full variable domain (outside the CDR3, taken from reference TRBV7-8 and TRBJ2-2): GAGVSQSPRYKVAKRGQDVALRCDPISGHVSLFWYQQALGQGPEFLTYFQNEAQLDKSGLPSDRFFAERPEGSVSTLKIQRTQQEDSAVYLCASSPTRLSGGAGGELFFGEGSRLTVL.

This clonotype was counted only a few times. This sequence joins TRBV20-1 and TRBJ2-1; no clear D gene. V was clipped by 4 bases and J by 5 bases, with 18 bases between them. CDR1 is DFQATT, CDR2 SNEGSKA, per germline (reference sequence). The length of the CDR3 is 15 residues. The CDR3 nucleotides are TGCAGTGCTAACGGCCCTAGAATCGCCGACAATGAGCAGTTCTTC. Translated: CSANGPRIADNEQFF.

This chain links TRBV7-2 with TRBJ2-7; D uncertain. V lost 5 bases and J lost 1, with 24 bases in between. CDR1 is SGHTA and CDR2 is FQGNSA in the germline V gene. This CDR3 region has 18 residues. The CDR3 is CASSPTRRSGSVSYEQYF. The CDR3 DNA follows: TGTGCCAGCAGCCCAACCCGGCGGTCAGGCTCAGTGTCCTACGAGCAGTACTTC.

This rearrangement joins TRBV5-1 to TRBJ2-1; 9 nucleotides line up with TRBD2. Germline values: CDR1 SGHRS, CDR2 YFSETQ. V gave up 4 bases and J gave up 3 bases; unmatched junction bases: 2. The CDR3 contains 14 residues. CDR3: CASSIAGVYNEQFF. The CDR3 DNA follows: TGCGCCAGCAGCATAGCGGGAGTCTACAATGAGCAGTTCTTC.

This sequence joins TRBV28 and TRBJ1-2; D is undetermined. CDR3 length: 11 amino acids. CDR1 and CDR2 from the germline V gene are MDHEN and SYDVKM. V lost 6 bases and J 6 bases, leaving 8 bases between the germline ends. The DNA for the CDR3 is TGTGCCAGCAGCATGAGCGATGGCTACACCTTC. Translating gives CASSMSDGYTF.

V gene TRBV6-5 combines with J gene TRBJ2-3; a weak D match, TRBD2 (5 bases). Germline V gene sequence: CDR1 MNHEY, CDR2 SVGAGI. The CDR3 totals 15 residues. V lost 7 bases, J lost 2 bases, and 16 bases lay in between. The CDR3 sequence: CASKPRGILTDTQYF. The CDR3 bases are TGTGCCAGCAAACCACGAGGGATTCTCACAGATACGCAGTATTTT.